The rows below give T cell receptor beta chains drawn from one sample of a study of blood T cells in healthy people across ages. One entry per CDR3 protein results from TCRdb running MiXCR on the 5' RACE reads. The sample contains more than 900,000 distinct CDR3 sequences, just under 30% of which appear only once. In addition, the sample was reused for a study of T cells of mothers and their children.

The sequenced material came from blood. These receptors all stem from a woman in her thirties or forties in good health. Each CDR3 is given with its conserved first and last residue. D genes are given only for firm matches. Not all rows give a size; the values are once, few, many and, for expanded clones, a class.

.	TRBV7-2	TRBJ2-7	TRBD1	CASSLVGDRGYEQYF	TGTGCCAGCAGCTTAGTGGGGGACAGGGGATACGAGCAGTACTTC
many	TRBV7-3	TRBJ1-1	.	CASSSQGNTEAFF	TGTGCCAGCAGCTCCCAGGGGAACACTGAAGCTTTCTTT
.	TRBV7-6	TRBJ2-5	.	CASSFDPRELLQGTQYF	TGTGCCAGCAGCTTCGATCCTAGGGAACTACTCCAAGGGACCCAGTACTTC
few	TRBV10-3	TRBJ2-3	.	CAISEYGWNTDTQYF	TGTGCCATCAGTGAATACGGGTGGAACACAGATACGCAGTATTTT
many	TRBV7-9	TRBJ2-4	.	CASSLVAGSTIQYF	TGTGCCAGCAGCTTAGTAGCAGGGTCGACAATTCAGTACTTC
.	TRBV4-3	TRBJ1-2	.	CASSLTLLRAGDGYTF	TGCGCCAGCAGCCTAACGCTGCTCAGGGCAGGGGATGGCTACACCTTC
few	TRBV20-1	TRBJ2-3	TRBD1	CSAPLTGYTDTQYF	TGCAGTGCTCCCCTGACAGGGTACACAGATACGCAGTATTTT
few	TRBV28	TRBJ2-5	.	CASSYLTGEEETQYF	TGTGCCAGCAGCTACCTTACAGGGGAGGAAGAGACCCAGTACTTC
.	TRBV20-1	TRBJ2-7	TRBD1	CSARRDRAHEQYF	TGCAGTGCTCGGAGGGACAGGGCCCACGAGCAGTACTTC
few	TRBV20-1	TRBJ2-7	.	CSASQGRLYEQYF	TGCAGTGCTTCACAGGGCCGTCTGTACGAGCAGTACTTC